Presented here are 20 T cell receptor beta chains from one specimen sequenced in a study of response to subunit inactivated influenza vaccine. A single record per CDR3 protein comes from TCRdb applying MiXCR to the RT-PCR reads. The sample comprises about 650,000 distinct CDR3 sequences, 15% to 17% of which are singletons, and roughly 12% rests with the top ten. The source was PBMCs from blood, collected roughly 13 days after vaccination. Every receptor here comes from a man aged 45 to 65 who received an inactivated influenza vaccine.

The chain is built from TRBV7-2 and TRBJ2-3; 11 nucleotides agree with TRBD1. Trimming took 6 bases from V and 4 from J; bases not matched to a gene: 9. Germline V gene lookup returns CDR1 SGHTA and CDR2 FQGNSA. The CDR3 runs to 16 residues. The CDR3 DNA reads TGTGCCAGCAGAAGGACAGGGGGCTTTCGCCCAGATACGCAGTATTTT. Encoded protein: CASRRTGGFRPDTQYF. The full variable domain, its missing parts supplied by reference TRBV7-2 and TRBJ2-3, is GAGVSQSPSNKVTEKGKDVELRCDPISGHTALYWYRQSLGQGLEFLIYFQGNSAPDKSGLPSDRFSAERTGGSVSTLTIQRTQQEDSAVYLCASRRTGGFRPDTQYFGPGTRLTVL.

This chain connects TRBV5-1 to TRBJ2-7; a possible D gene is TRBD2 (6 bases). The CDR3 consists of 15 residues. V lost 4 bases and J 0 bases, leaving 14 bases between the germline ends. Germline CDR1 is SGHRS and CDR2 is YFSETQ. CDR3 sequence (DNA): TGCGCCAGCAGCCAAAACGGGGGACCCTCCTACGAGCAGTACTTC. This codes for CASSQNGGPSYEQYF.

This clonotype has just a few counts. The chain combines TRBV12-5 with TRBJ2-1; D is undetermined. The CDR3 runs to 12 residues. V lost 1 base and J lost 9, with 7 bases in between. Germline CDR1 LGHNT, CDR2 FRNRAP. The CDR3 sequence is CASGLGPGEQFF. CDR3 nucleotides: TGTGCTAGTGGTTTGGGACCCGGTGAGCAGTTCTTC.

The chain carries TRBV12-3 or TRBV12-4 and TRBJ2-7, with D possibly matching TRBD1 (5 bases). V dropped 10 bases and J dropped 2 bases, with 15 bases sitting between them. This CDR3 region has 13 residues. CDR3 sequence reads: CATAHDSTYEQYF. CDR3 bases: TGTGCCACCGCTCATGACAGTACCTACGAGCAGTACTTC.

This chain uses TRBV21-1 with TRBJ2-5; the table's D call of TRBD2 was not tested on the DNA. TRBV21-1 represents a pseudogene. The CDR3 runs 16 residues. The CDR3 bases are TGTGCCAGCAGCAAAGCCCAGCGGGAGGGTAGAGAGACCCAGTACTTC. As protein: CASSKAQREGRETQYF.

This clonotype was observed a handful of times. The rearrangement links TRBV9 to TRBJ2-7; 8 bases align to TRBD2. The CDR3 runs to 14 residues. V trimming: 5 bases; J trimming: 2 bases; junction bases outside the gene matches: 6. Germline loops: CDR1 SGDLS, CDR2 YYNGEE. CDR3 region: CASSESGSPYEQYF. The CDR3 DNA reads as TGTGCCAGCAGTGAGAGCGGGAGCCCCTACGAGCAGTACTTC.

The V call is TRBV2, the J call TRBJ1-1, with D unclear. Germline V gives CDR1 SNHLY, CDR2 FYNNEI. V was pared by 4 bases and J by 4 bases, with 7 bases between. CDR3 length: 12 amino acids. This chain's CDR3 is CASSAGPTEAFF. In nucleotides, the CDR3 is TGTGCCAGCAGTGCGGGTCCCACTGAAGCTTTCTTT. The full variable domain, with the rest looked up from reference TRBV2 and TRBJ1-1, is EPEVTQTPSHQVTQMGQEVILRCVPISNHLYFYWYRQILGQKVEFLVSFYNNEISEKSEIFDDQFSVERPDGSNFTLKIRSTKLEDSAMYFCASSAGPTEAFFGQGTRLTVV.

The sample holds many counts of this clonotype. The gene calls are TRBV7-2 and TRBJ1-1; no clear D gene. The length of the CDR3 is 14 residues. CDR1 and CDR2 (germline): SGHTA, FQGNSA. The V gene lost 1 base and the J gene lost 4 bases, with 10 bases spanning the gap. The CDR3 reads CASSLEGVSTEAFF. The CDR3 DNA is TGTGCCAGCAGCTTAGAAGGCGTGAGCACTGAAGCTTTCTTT. Full variable domain (missing parts from reference TRBV7-2 and TRBJ1-1): GAGVSQSPSNKVTEKGKDVELRCDPISGHTALYWYRQSLGQGLEFLIYFQGNSAPDKSGLPSDRFSAERTGGSVSTLTIQRTQQEDSAVYLCASSLEGVSTEAFFGQGTRLTVV.

This clonotype came up a few times. The V and J genes are TRBV29-1 and TRBJ1-1; D possibly corresponds to TRBD1 (6 bases). The CDR3 is made up of 14 amino acids. From germline, CDR1 is SQVTM and CDR2 ANQGSEA. V was cut by 0 bases and J by 4 bases, with 12 bases left in between. DNA of the CDR3: TGCAGCGTTGAAGAGGGGGCCAGGGGCACTGAAGCTTTCTTT. Translation gives CSVEEGARGTEAFF.

This rearrangement joins TRBV20-1 to TRBJ1-2, with D possibly TRBD1 on 5 matching bases. The V gene lost 5 bases and the J gene lost 6 bases, with 10 bases spanning the gap. The CDR3 extends over 11 amino acids. Germline lookup yields CDR1 DFQATT and CDR2 SNEGSKA (reference sequence). CDR3 loop: CSAGAGNGYTF. The CDR3 region has the DNA TGCAGTGCTGGGGCAGGGAATGGCTACACCTTC.

The CDR3 region has the DNA TGTGCCAGCAGTCCGGGGTTTTCGGAGACCCAGTACTTC. Translated: CASSPGFSETQYF. V gene TRBV6-1 combines with J gene TRBJ2-5, with D perhaps matching TRBD2 (5 bases). Germline assignment: CDR1 MNHNS and CDR2 SASEGT. This CDR3 is built from 13 residues. Between the trimmed V and J ends, which lost 5 bases and 5 bases, there was a span of 12 bases.

This clonotype was detected a few times. The chain joins TRBV13 to TRBJ2-1; TRBD2 agrees at 7 bases. J gave up 8 bases and V 6 bases, and 19 bases lay outside the gene matches. The CDR3 is 17 residues long. Per germline, CDR1 PRHDT and CDR2 FYEKMQ (reference sequence). The CDR3 nucleotides read TGTGCCAGCAGTACGATGGCGGGCACTAGCGAAGGCGATGAGCAGTTCTTC. It encodes CASSTMAGTSEGDEQFF.

In its sample, this clonotype was seen a few times. The chain uses TRBV7-9 and TRBJ2-7; possible D gene TRBD1, 5 bases. Germline loops: CDR1 SEHNR, CDR2 FQNEAQ (reference sequence). Trimming left V 8 bases short and J 3 bases short, with 8 bases between. There are 11 residues in the CDR3. DNA for the CDR3: TGTGCCAGCCAGCAGGGCTACGAGCAGTACTTC. It translates to CASQQGYEQYF.

Many counts were recorded for this clonotype. J is TRBJ2-3 and V is TRBV5-1, with TRBD1 as a possible D gene (5 bases). V lost 0 bases and J 3 bases, leaving 11 bases between the germline ends. This CDR3 spans 15 amino acids. Per germline, CDR1 SGHRS and CDR2 YFSETQ. This CDR3 is CASSLARQGTDTQYF. The CDR3 region has the DNA TGCGCCAGCAGCTTGGCAAGGCAGGGAACAGATACGCAGTATTTT.

This clonotype has more than one count but fewer than ten. The chain links TRBV20-1 to TRBJ1-5; D unclear. This CDR3 comprises 15 residues. CDR1 DFQATT and CDR2 SNEGSKA come from the germline V gene (reference sequence). Trimming stripped 5 bases from V and 0 bases from J, with 14 bases between. This CDR3 reads CSALRPGDSNQPQHF. DNA for the CDR3: TGCAGTGCTCTCAGGCCCGGGGATAGCAATCAGCCCCAGCATTTT.

This clonotype was detected only a few times. The chain links TRBV20-1 to TRBJ2-3; 8 nucleotides agree with TRBD2. In germline, CDR1 is DFQATT, CDR2 SNEGSKA (reference sequence). This CDR3 is 15 amino acids long. V lost 1 base and J lost 5; bases outside the gene matches: 8. DNA for the CDR3: TGCAGTGCTAGAGGTCAGCGGGAGTCGCGAGATACGCAGTATTTT. Its translation is CSARGQRESRDTQYF.

In its sample, this clonotype was seen a few times. This chain links TRBV20-1 with TRBJ2-5, with 9 bases lining up with TRBD2. The CDR3 is 14 residues long. Germline V gives CDR1 DFQATT, CDR2 SNEGSKA (reference sequence). CDR3 amino acids: CRPHRGSGSETQYF. The CDR3 DNA reads as TGCAGACCCCACCGTGGTAGCGGGAGTGAGACCCAGTACTTC.

The chain uses TRBV6-5 and TRBJ2-7, with TRBD1 matching 8 bases. The trim removed 4 bases at V and 9 bases at J, leaving 5 bases unmatched. The CDR3 runs 12 residues. Germline CDR1 MNHEY, CDR2 SVGAGI. The CDR3 nucleotides read TGTGCCAGCAGTTCGACAGGGGTAGCGCAGTACTTC. Protein product: CASSSTGVAQYF.

The chain joins TRBV12-3 or TRBV12-4 to TRBJ1-1; no definite D call. CDR3 size: 12 residues. Trimming left V 7 bases short and J 1 base short, with 7 bases between. The CDR3 reads CASTNKNTEAFF. The CDR3 DNA reads as TGTGCCAGCACAAACAAGAACACTGAAGCTTTCTTT.

This clonotype was seen more than once but under ten times. This chain uses TRBV7-8 with TRBJ2-3, with 7 bases identical to TRBD2. V was clipped by 6 bases and J by 4 bases; unmatched bases: 13. CDR3 size: 16 residues. CDR1 SGHVS and CDR2 FQNEAQ come from the germline V gene. This CDR3 is CASRGLTSVYADTQYF. CDR3 coding DNA: TGTGCCAGCAGGGGTCTAACTAGCGTTTACGCAGATACGCAGTATTTT.